This entry features one T cell receptor beta chain sequence. Other DNA sequences of this sample code for an identical CDR3. The germline CDR1 and CDR2 sequences are MNHEY and SVGAGI. V was clipped by 4 bases and J by 5 bases; unmatched bases: 10. The CDR3 sequence is 16 residues long. As handled by the study authors: Quantification of nucleated cells was approximated via reference gene primer amplification. Using immunoSEQ multiplex PCR, the repertoire was profiled, and TCRdb retains in-frame clones only, with some absent. That table is the source of V, J and clone size, and D and trimming were worked out from the DNA. This table holds about 55,000 clones, 80% to 95% found once. The sample comes from a study of blood T cell repertoires in COVID-19. Across the study: Both acute and convalescent COVID-19 samples were obtained from the United States, Italy and Spain.

The rearrangement joins TRBV6-5 to TRBJ1-5, with 8 bases matching TRBD1. The TCR sequence derives from a human donor with active COVID-19. The donor label of this sample is uncertain. The specimen sequenced was peripheral blood. The CDR3 region has the DNA TGTGCCAGCAGTTCACTTGGGACAGGAGTCGATCAGCCCCAGCATTTT. Protein sequence: CASSSLGTGVDQPQHF.